The 5 T cell receptor beta chains in this list originate from one sample, sequenced in a study of blood T cell repertoires in COVID-19. Profiled with immunoSEQ multiplex PCR; TCRdb holds only in-frame clones, not every one. The sample gives a few hundred thousand clones, around 85% of which show up once; around 4.4% is in the top ten. The source material was PBMCs or T cells enriched from blood (not recorded which). The receptors derive from a woman aged 40-49 years with acute COVID-19.

The rearrangement uses TRBV2 and TRBJ1-1; 7 bases map to TRBD1. J lost 12 bases, V lost 6 bases, and 16 bases had no gene match. Germline V gene sequence: CDR1 SNHLY, CDR2 FYNNEI. This CDR3 has 14 amino acids. The CDR3 sequence is CASSPRGRGLATFF. The CDR3 DNA is TGTGCCAGCAGCCCAAGGGGCAGGGGGTTGGCGACTTTCTTT.

V usage is TRBV11-2 and J usage is TRBJ1-1; D is unresolved. Germline lookup yields CDR1 SGHAT and CDR2 FQNNGV. Between the trimmed V and J ends, which lost 3 bases and 1 base, there was a span of 12 bases. This CDR3 has 15 residues. The DNA of the CDR3 is TGTGCCAGCAGCTTCTTCTCCGGTGGGAACACTGAAGCTTTCTTT. This encodes CASSFFSGGNTEAFF.

This chain connects TRBV10-3 to TRBJ1-2; D possibly corresponds to TRBD1 (5 bases). Trimming took off 10 bases at V and 4 bases at J, with 10 bases between the two ends. The CDR3 loop spans 11 amino acids. Germline CDR1 and CDR2: ENHRY and SYGVKD. The CDR3 is CATSGGYGYTF. The CDR3 DNA reads TGTGCCACCTCCGGGGGCTATGGCTACACCTTC.

The chain uses TRBV5-1 and TRBJ2-3; the match to TRBD1 covers 7 bases. Germline assignment: CDR1 SGHRS and CDR2 YFSETQ. The J segment lost 1 base and the V segment lost 4 bases, leaving 6 bases of the junction unmatched. This CDR3 is built from 15 residues. CDR3 nucleotide sequence: TGCGCCAGCAGCCCGGACAGGTTTCGCACAGATACGCAGTATTTT. Amino acid sequence: CASSPDRFRTDTQYF.

Worth noting for this clone: The junction departs from the called germline gene at one end, perhaps through a read error. V usage is TRBV18 and J usage is TRBJ2-7; D perhaps matches TRBD2 (5 bases). The CDR3 spans 13 residues. The germline V gene encodes CDR1 KGHSH and CDR2 LQKENI. The CDR3 nucleotides are TGTGCCAGCTCGCCCGCGAGCGAGACTAAGCGGAACTTC. It is translated as CASSPASETKRNF.